The entry below describes one T cell receptor beta chain. Its antigen is as yet unknown. The record originates from a study of CD8 T cells in ankylosing spondylitis. Whole-study findings and limits: The disease-linked clones had a CD8+ phenotype and low blood frequencies.

TCR beta libraries were made by quantitative 5'-RACE with molecular barcodes. TCRdb processed the 5' RACE reads anew with MiXCR; each CDR3 protein has one entry. The table includes some 140,000 distinct CDR3 sequences, about 6.7% detected once. Germline V lookup: CDR1 SGHTS, CDR2 YDEGEE. The CDR3 length is 10 residues. V lost 7 bases and J lost 13, with 15 bases in between. The sequenced sample consisted of blood, either unsorted or a sorted T cell fraction (not recorded which). The source is a female donor with ankylosing spondylitis or in good health (not recorded which). This sequence joins TRBV5-8 and TRBJ2-7; D not certain. The CDR3 region is CASGPGLFYF. DNA of the CDR3: TGTGCCAGCGGGCCCGGGCTCTTCTACTTC. Full variable domain (remainder filled in from reference TRBV5-8 and TRBJ2-7): EAGVTQSPTHLIKTRGQQATLRCSPISGHTSVYWYQQALGLGLQFLLWYDEGEERNRGNFPPRFSGRQFPNYSSELNVNALELEDSALYLCASGPGLFYFGPGTRLTVT.